This TCR beta chain was captured in a study of T cell repertoires in cytomegalovirus infection. TCRdb reprocessed the reads with MiXCR, giving one entry per CDR3 protein. The table lists hundreds of thousands of distinct CDR3 sequences, under 45% of them singletons. Germline loops: CDR1 MDHEN, CDR2 SYDVKM. The trim removed 5 bases at V and 3 bases at J, leaving 11 bases unmatched. The CDR3 runs to 18 residues. Overall study findings and caveats: In two of eight donors, the top clonotype was HLA-C-restricted CMV-specific. The study identified carriers of CMV plus the relevant HLA from cumulative public TCR beta family frequency.

With regard to this clonotype: Its antigen is as yet unknown.

Sample: cultured PBMCs, taken from culture after CMV antigen stimulation. This receptor was taken from a human donor in good health (CMV status not recorded). Some clones in this sample may be carry-over from other donors' samples. The J gene is TRBJ2-1, the V gene TRBV28; 12 bases match TRBD2. Written as DNA, the CDR3 is TGTGCCAGCAGTCCAGGGACTAGCGGGTTCCTAGTCTACAATGAGCAGTTCTTC. Translating gives CASSPGTSGFLVYNEQFF.